This T cell receptor (beta chain) was captured in a study of T cells in Graves' hyperthyroidism and ophthalmopathy. Authors of the study amplified TCR beta CDR3 regions from RNA transcripts. The TCR CDR3 was amplified in a first-round RT-PCR using the HTBI primer set. MiXCR, run by TCRdb on the multiplex PCR reads, gives a single entry per CDR3 protein. The top ten clones hold around 10% of a sample with some 800,000 distinct CDR3 sequences, over 35% of them seen once. Fresh 10 ml peripheral blood yielded PBMCs. The junction had 8 bases not matched to a gene; V was cut back by 3 bases and J by 6 bases. Germline V lookup: CDR1 SGHRS, CDR2 YFSETQ. This CDR3 spans 15 amino acids.

This chain connects TRBV5-1 to TRBJ1-4; 7 bases map to TRBD1. The specimen was blood. The clonotype comes from a young man with Graves' hyperthyroidism. The CDR3 is CASSSGTASYEKLFF. CDR3 nucleotide sequence: TGCGCCAGCAGCTCGGGGACAGCAAGTTATGAAAAACTGTTTTTT.